The 9 T cell receptor beta chains in this list originate from one sample, sequenced in a study of blood T cell repertoires in COVID-19. Using immunoSEQ multiplex PCR, the repertoire was profiled, and TCRdb retains in-frame clones only, with some absent. The sample has some 99,000 clones; 84% are singletons. Sequenced sample: peripheral blood. The receptors derive from a woman older than 75 with active or convalescent COVID-19.

V and J are TRBV5-1 and TRBJ2-1; D gene ambiguous. The CDR3 spans 16 residues. Germline CDR1 is SGHRS and CDR2 is YFSETQ. Trimming took 2 bases from V and 4 from J, leaving 16 bases between them. The CDR3 coding sequence is TGCGCCAGCAGCTTCCCCGCGGAGACGCATTACAATGAGCAGTTCTTC. This gives the protein CASSFPAETHYNEQFF.

The genes are TRBV4-1 and TRBJ1-2, with TRBD1 identical over 8 bases. The CDR3 has 17 residues. In germline, CDR1 is MGHRA, CDR2 YSYEKL. With V trimmed by 0 bases and J by 0 bases, 6 bases remained unmatched. CDR3 in DNA: TGCGCCAGCAGCCAAGATCACGGGACAGGAACTAACTATGGCTACACCTTC. It encodes CASSQDHGTGTNYGYTF.

The chain couples TRBV24-1 to TRBJ1-2; D is undetermined. The length of the CDR3 is 13 residues. The germline V gene encodes CDR1 KGHDR and CDR2 SFDVKD. V was cut by 0 bases and J by 8 bases, with 9 bases left in between. CDR3 in amino acids: CATSDLPQKGYTF. For the CDR3, the DNA is TGTGCCACCAGTGATTTGCCACAGAAGGGCTACACCTTC.

The chain has TRBV10-3 and TRBJ2-3; D is perhaps TRBD2 (6 bases). In germline, CDR1 is ENHRY, CDR2 SYGVKD. V was clipped by 2 bases and J by 0 bases, with 12 bases between them. This CDR3 region has 16 residues. CDR3 protein: CAISEVGGTSTDTQYF. CDR3 bases: TGTGCCATCAGTGAGGTTGGGGGGACTAGCACAGATACGCAGTATTTT.

This clone showed up just once. The J gene is TRBJ2-7, the V gene TRBV5-1, with D unresolved. V lost 1 base and J lost 4, with 15 bases in between. This CDR3 contains 15 residues. Germline CDR1 SGHRS, CDR2 YFSETQ. The CDR3 sequence is CASSLTSGLEYEQYF. Written as DNA, the CDR3 is TGCGCCAGCAGCTTGACCTCGGGTTTGGAGTACGAGCAGTACTTC.

In its sample, this clone was seen once. This rearrangement joins TRBV11-2 to TRBJ1-3; the D is unclear. V gave up 2 bases and J gave up 0 bases, with 8 bases separating them. This CDR3 is 15 amino acids long. The germline V gene encodes CDR1 SGHAT and CDR2 FQNNGV. CDR3 protein: CASSLQATSGNTIYF. The CDR3 nucleotides read TGTGCCAGCAGCTTACAGGCCACCTCTGGAAACACCATATATTTT.

J is TRBJ2-7 and V is TRBV2, with D unclear. This CDR3 contains 11 residues. Germline CDR1 and CDR2: SNHLY and FYNNEI. Trimming shortened V by 8 bases and J by 3 bases, and 8 bases separated the two germline ends. The CDR3: CASGPYYEQYF. CDR3 bases: TGTGCCAGCGGCCCGTACTACGAGCAGTACTTC.

This rearrangement joins TRBV30 to TRBJ1-5, with TRBD1 as a possible D gene (5 bases). The CDR3 is 13 amino acids. Germline lookup yields CDR1 GTSNPN and CDR2 SVGIG (reference sequence). V was pared by 0 bases and J by 4 bases, with 7 bases between. CDR3 sequence reads: CAWSVAGNQPQHF. The DNA of the CDR3 is TGTGCCTGGAGTGTAGCAGGGAATCAGCCCCAGCATTTT.

This sequence joins TRBV10-3 and TRBJ2-5; 7 positions match TRBD1. CDR1 is ENHRY and CDR2 is SYGVKD in the germline V gene. The CDR3 extends over 15 amino acids. V was pared by 10 bases and J by 5 bases, with 16 bases of the junction left unmatched. For the CDR3, the DNA is TGTGCCACAGAAGGGGGCAAGGGGACGCGGGAGACCCAGTACTTC. Residues: CATEGGKGTRETQYF.